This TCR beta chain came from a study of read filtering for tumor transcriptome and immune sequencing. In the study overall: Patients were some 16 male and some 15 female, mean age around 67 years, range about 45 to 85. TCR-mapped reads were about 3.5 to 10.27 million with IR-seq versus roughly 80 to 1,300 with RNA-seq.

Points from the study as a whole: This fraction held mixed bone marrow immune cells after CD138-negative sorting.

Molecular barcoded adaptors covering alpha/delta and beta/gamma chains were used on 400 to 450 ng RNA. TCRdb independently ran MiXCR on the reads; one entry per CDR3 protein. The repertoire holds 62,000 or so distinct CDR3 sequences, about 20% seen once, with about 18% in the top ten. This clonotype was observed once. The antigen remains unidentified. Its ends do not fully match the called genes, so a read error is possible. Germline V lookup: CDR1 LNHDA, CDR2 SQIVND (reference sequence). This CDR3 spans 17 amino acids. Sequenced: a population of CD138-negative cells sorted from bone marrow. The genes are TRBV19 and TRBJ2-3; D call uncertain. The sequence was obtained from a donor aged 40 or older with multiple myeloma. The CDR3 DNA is TGTGCCAGTAGTATAGATCGCTGGTCCCTCTCTCCAGATACGCAGTATTTC. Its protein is CASSIDRWSLSPDTQYF.